One and the same sample provided the 3 T cell receptor beta chains below, sequenced in a study of blood T cell repertoires in COVID-19. TCRdb's table, derived via immunoSEQ multiplex PCR, lists solely in-frame clones and lacks some. The sample shows under 300,000 clones, approximately 88% of them seen only once. The source material was PBMCs or T cells enriched from blood (not recorded which). The receptors derive from a woman aged 40 to 55 with acute COVID-19.

The V gene is TRBV6-5, the J gene TRBJ2-2, with TRBD2 identical over 7 bases. J was trimmed by 0 bases and V by 8 bases; bases with no gene match: 0. This CDR3 region has 13 residues. Germline CDR1 is MNHEY and CDR2 is SVGAGI. The CDR3 loop is CASGLANTGELFF. CDR3 DNA: TGTGCCAGCGGACTAGCGAACACCGGGGAGCTGTTTTTT.

The rearrangement joins TRBV21-1 to TRBJ2-1; the DNA was not used to check the table's D call, TRBD2. TRBV21-1 is recorded as a pseudogene. The CDR3 is made up of 14 amino acids. CDR3 sequence (DNA): TGTGCCAGTGGACTAGCGGGAGATAACAATGAGCAGTTCTTC. This gives the protein CASGLAGDNNEQFF.

The rearrangement links TRBV11-2 to TRBJ2-7; perhaps TRBD2 as D (6 bases). The CDR3 covers 13 residues. Trimming stripped 1 base from V and 6 bases from J, with 10 bases between. Germline-derived CDR1 and CDR2 are SGHAT and FQNNGV. CDR3 in amino acids: CASSLGLGGEQYV. The DNA of the CDR3 is TGTGCCAGCAGCTTAGGATTGGGGGGCGAGCAGTACGTC.